This TCR beta chain is drawn from a study of blood T cell repertoires in COVID-19. Background on the study: Sample material is recorded as cDNA or gDNA derived from T cells, B-cell-depleted T cells, or PBMCs.

CDR1 and CDR2 (germline): SGHRS, YFSETQ. Trimming cost V 0 bases and J 11 bases, with 12 bases left between them. This CDR3 contains 14 residues. TCRdb's table, derived via immunoSEQ multiplex PCR, lists solely in-frame clones and lacks some. The sample lists 150,000 or so clones, around 82% occurring once. This clonotype was sampled from a human donor with acute or convalescent COVID-19. The donor label of this sample is uncertain. The chain recombines TRBV5-1 with TRBJ1-6; D not certain. The sequenced sample was peripheral blood. CDR3 DNA: TGCGCCAGCAGCTTGGAGGGTGGGAGAACACCCCTCCACTTT. This codes for CASSLEGGRTPLHF.